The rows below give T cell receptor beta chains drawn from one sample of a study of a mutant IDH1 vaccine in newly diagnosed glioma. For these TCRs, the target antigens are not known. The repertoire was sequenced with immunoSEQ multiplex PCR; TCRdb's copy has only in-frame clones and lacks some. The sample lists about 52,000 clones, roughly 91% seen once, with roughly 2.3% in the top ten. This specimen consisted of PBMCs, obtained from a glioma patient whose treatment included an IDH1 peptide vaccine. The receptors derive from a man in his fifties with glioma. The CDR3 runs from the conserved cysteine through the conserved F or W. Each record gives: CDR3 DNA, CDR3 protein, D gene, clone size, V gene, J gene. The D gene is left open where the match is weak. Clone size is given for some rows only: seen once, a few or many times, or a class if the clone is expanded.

TGTGCCAGCAGTTCACCAAAGACAGGGGGCTATGGCTACACCTTC,CASSSPKTGGYGYTF,TRBD1,NA,TRBV28,TRBJ1-2
TGTGCCAGCAGCGTAGGTGGTCGGGAGGGAGAGACCCAGTACTTC,CASSVGGREGETQYF,TRBD2,NA,TRBV9,TRBJ2-5
TGTGCCAGCAGCTTATCCGGGTATCACACAGATACGCAGTATTTT,CASSLSGYHTDTQYF,NA,NA,TRBV7-6,TRBJ2-3
TGTGCCAGCAGCTTAAACAGGGCGCACACTGAAGCTTTCTTT,CASSLNRAHTEAFF,NA,NA,TRBV13,TRBJ1-1
TGCGCCAGCAGAGGGACAGGATCTAATGAAAAACTGTTTTTT,CASRGTGSNEKLFF,TRBD1,NA,TRBV5-1,TRBJ1-4
TGCGCCAGCAGCTTGGGCACTAGCGGAGCTTACGAGCAGTACTTC,CASSLGTSGAYEQYF,TRBD2,NA,TRBV5-1,TRBJ2-7
TGTGCCGGGCAATCCTGGGACAGGGGTGGCTACACCTTC,CAGQSWDRGGYTF,TRBD1,once,TRBV28,TRBJ1-2
TGTGCCAGCAAAGGGGGCACCGCTAGCACAGATACGCAGTATTTT,CASKGGTASTDTQYF,TRBD1,NA,TRBV6-4,TRBJ2-3
TGTGCCTGGAAGAGAAACACTGAAGCTTTCTTT,CAWKRNTEAFF,NA,NA,TRBV30,TRBJ1-1
TGTGCCAGCAGTTTAACGACGGGAGGCTATGAGCAGTTCTTC,CASSLTTGGYEQFF,TRBD2,NA,TRBV28,TRBJ2-1
TGTGCCAGCAGCGTAGAGGGACTTTCCTACAATGAGCAGTTCTTC,CASSVEGLSYNEQFF,NA,once,TRBV9,TRBJ2-1
TGCGCCAGCAGTGAGGAAGGGTTTTACAATGAGCAGTTCTTC,CASSEEGFYNEQFF,NA,NA,TRBV10-1,TRBJ2-1
TGTGCCAGCAGCGTAGATGCCAACTCCTACGAGCAGTACTTC,CASSVDANSYEQYF,NA,NA,TRBV9,TRBJ2-7
TGTGCCAGCAGCGAAAACAGGGGGCGCGCTGAAAAACTGTTTTTT,CASSENRGRAEKLFF,TRBD1,few,TRBV6-5,TRBJ1-4
TGTGCCAGCAGCATCCAGACAGGGGGGAACACCGGGGAGCTGTTTTTT,CASSIQTGGNTGELFF,TRBD1,once,TRBV7-9,TRBJ2-2
TGTGCCAGCGGCCACGGCGGGAGAGGGGAGACCCAGTACTTC,CASGHGGRGETQYF,TRBD2,NA,TRBV5-4,TRBJ2-5
TGTGCCATCAGTGGGCCCGGGACAGGGGGCTCCTACGAGCAGTACTTC,CAISGPGTGGSYEQYF,TRBD1,NA,TRBV10-3,TRBJ2-7
TGTGCCAGCAGAGTACGGGGGCAGGGCCGGGAAGCTTTCTTT,CASRVRGQGREAFF,NA,NA,TRBV27,TRBJ1-1
TGTGCCTGGAGCGCGACAGGGGGAGATCAGCCCCAGCATTTT,CAWSATGGDQPQHF,TRBD1,NA,TRBV30,TRBJ1-5
TGTGCCAGCAGCTACATGCCGGGACAGGGGCTGTCTGGGGCCAACGTCCTGACTTTC,CASSYMPGQGLSGANVLTF,TRBD1,few,TRBV2,TRBJ2-6
TGTGCCAGCTCAGTCGACGGCGTCCGATGGCAGCCCCAGCATTTT,CASSVDGVRWQPQHF,NA,NA,TRBV18,TRBJ1-5
TGTGCCAGCAGCTTAGGTCTAGCGGTACAAGAGACCCAGTACTTC,CASSLGLAVQETQYF,TRBD2,NA,TRBV11-2,TRBJ2-5
TGTGCCAGCAGTAGGACAGGTTCGTTGACCCAGTACTTC,CASSRTGSLTQYF,TRBD1,once,TRBV6-5,TRBJ2-5
TGTGCCAGCAGTTACAAACACTCCCGCACAGATACGCAGTATTTT,CASSYKHSRTDTQYF,NA,once,TRBV6-5,TRBJ2-3
TGTGCCTGGGGGGGGTTTTCCTACGAGCAGTACTTC,CAWGGFSYEQYF,NA,NA,TRBV30,TRBJ2-7
TGTGCCAGCAGCTTAGACAGGGGGTTAGGACAGCCCCAGCATTTT,CASSLDRGLGQPQHF,TRBD1,few,TRBV7-8,TRBJ1-5
TGTGCCTGGAGTGTGGGGCTATCGGGTGAGCAGTTCTTC,CAWSVGLSGEQFF,NA,NA,TRBV30,TRBJ2-1
TGTGCCAGTAGTATTCCCAGCCAGCCCCAGCATTTT,CASSIPSQPQHF,NA,NA,TRBV19,TRBJ1-5
TGTGCCAGCAGCTTAGACACCCCGTTGGCGGGGGCCGACAAAAACATTCAGTACTTC,CASSLDTPLAGADKNIQYF,NA,NA,TRBV11-2,TRBJ2-4
TGCGCCAGCAGCCAACTCCTAGACAGGGGGGCCCTCTATGGCTACACCTTC,CASSQLLDRGALYGYTF,TRBD1,NA,TRBV4-1,TRBJ1-2
TGCGCCAGCAGCATAGCAGGGGTAGGCTACGAGCAGTACTTC,CASSIAGVGYEQYF,NA,once,TRBV5-1,TRBJ2-7
TGTGCCAGCAGTTTCCAGCTCTTTAATGAGCAGTTCTTC,CASSFQLFNEQFF,NA,NA,TRBV27,TRBJ2-1
TGCGCCAGCAGCCAAGACGGACAGGGTTTTACCTACGAGCAGTACTTC,CASSQDGQGFTYEQYF,TRBD1,NA,TRBV4-1,TRBJ2-7
TGCAGCGCCTCTGACAGGGCCGGAGTGACCCAGTACTTC,CSASDRAGVTQYF,TRBD1,NA,TRBV29-1,TRBJ2-5
TGCGCCAGCAGCTTGCTTGGACTAGCGGGGGGGAACAATGAGCAGTTCTTC,CASSLLGLAGGNNEQFF,TRBD2,once,TRBV5-1,TRBJ2-1
TGCGCCAGCAGTGTACTAGCGGGAGTGGGGAACACCGGGGAGCTGTTTTTT,CASSVLAGVGNTGELFF,TRBD2,NA,TRBV10-1,TRBJ2-2
TGCGCCAGCAGCTTGGGACAGGGCAATGAGCAGTTCTTC,CASSLGQGNEQFF,TRBD1,NA,TRBV5-1,TRBJ2-1